This record covers a single TCR beta chain. This sample is drawn from a study of early T cells in non-severe SARS-CoV-2 infection. Across the whole study: Unsorted whole-blood RNA was sequenced in bulk, leaving chains unpaired.

The CDR3 is 14 residues long. Germline CDR1 SGHRS, CDR2 YFSETQ. Trimming removed 0 bases from V and 3 bases from J, with 10 bases in between. Unique molecular identifiers (one per individual cDNA molecule) were attached. Each CDR3 protein is one row after TCRdb ran MiXCR on the 5' RACE reads. Seen here are approximately 35,000 distinct CDR3 sequences, 4.5% to 7% observed once, and the top ten hold over 10%. The sequence was obtained from an adult who was a healthcare worker with PCR-confirmed SARS-CoV-2 infection or an uninfected control (not recorded which). This chain connects TRBV5-1 to TRBJ2-7, with D perhaps matching TRBD2 (6 bases). Material for sequencing was whole blood. This CDR3 is CASSLGDFDYEQYF. The CDR3 DNA is TGCGCCAGCAGCTTGGGGGACTTTGACTACGAGCAGTACTTC.